The present T cell receptor (beta chain) was sequenced within a study of spatial heterogeneity in lung cancer. Across the study: Raw-read counts averaged over ten per unique TCR and UMI combination.

The CDR3 runs to 14 residues. Germline V gives CDR1 MDHEN, CDR2 SYDVKM. Between the trimmed V and J ends, which lost 2 bases and 0 bases, there was a span of 7 bases. Carried by each TCR cDNA molecule was a unique molecular identifier. TCRdb independently ran MiXCR on the 5' RACE reads; one entry per CDR3 protein. The sample lists over 95,000 distinct CDR3 sequences, roughly 10% occurring once. The time point was: blood at routine non-recurrence follow-up after resection. This receptor was identified in a female donor with early-stage non-small cell lung cancer. The sequencing here drew on PBMCs, taken at follow-up. V is TRBV28 and J is TRBJ1-1; D remains unclear. CDR3 bases: TGTGCCAGCAGTTTACGTTGGATGAACACTGAAGCTTTCTTT. It is translated as CASSLRWMNTEAFF.